This T cell receptor beta chain came from a study of T-cell memory formation after mild COVID-19 (dated by TCRdb to the early 2020s). For the study in its entirety: TCR sequence clusters from the two donors were found to be largely donor specific. T-cell clones expanding and contracting after mild COVID-19 in a couple of donors were tracked by longitudinal TCRalpha and TCRbeta repertoire sequencing. The cohort was made up of two young adult volunteers, one female and one male, who were previously healthy. Results and caveats for the whole study, not just this receptor: Clones that contracted from day 15 to 85 showed balanced CD4/CD8 phenotypes, whereas a second wave of clones that expanded from day 15 to 37 leaned towards CD4+. Whether the second-wave clones peaking on day 37 were SARS-CoV-2 specific was not confirmed. Contracting CD4+ clones were found mainly in CM and EM memory subsets, while CD8+ clones were enriched in EMRA. Some responding clones were found in pre-infection memory, which suggests that pre-existing cross-reactive memory T cells took part in the SARS-CoV-2 response. The study included only a couple of mild cases, and larger cohorts that include severe cases with pre-infection samples were judged to be necessary.

This clonotype was seen a handful of times. Its recognized antigen is unknown. Within one base of it there is no much larger clone, and no base qualities were kept. PBMCs were isolated by Ficoll-Paque density gradient centrifugation. Sequencer: Illumina NovaSeq 6000. cDNA libraries for TCRalpha and TCRbeta were prepared by 5'RACE using constant-segment primers, with sample barcodes and unique molecular identifiers added. RNA was extracted from every sample with Trizol reagent. The libraries were amplified in two PCR steps, and the second step added a second sample barcode and Illumina TruSeq adapters. Sequencing of the libraries was done on an Illumina NovaSeq, producing 2 x 150 bp paired-end reads. Under the source paper's analysis protocol: With migec v1.2.7, reads were demultiplexed and then collapsed into UMI-guided consensus sequences. Using mixcr v2.1.11, UMI consensuses were aligned to TRA and TRB V and J templates and then assembled into clonotypes. Clonotypes were classified as expanded or contracted when called significant by both edgeR and NoisET, with noise models trained on biological replicates. edgeR calls used a false discovery rate-adjusted p below 0.01 and a log2 fold-change threshold of 1. As an exploratory analysis of dynamics, max-normalized trajectories of the 1000 most abundant clonotypes were examined with PCA combined with hierarchical clustering. Each responding clone was given a CD4 or CD8 phenotype based on the CD4+ and CD8+ repertoires, which had been sequenced separately. TCRdb reanalyzed the raw reads on its own, using fastp at Q25 for trimming and MiXCR for clone calling, and kept in-frame beta chains. Every distinct CDR3 protein forms one entry, paired with its most common genes and DNA. These V and J calls originate from TCRdb's pipeline instead of the authors' own analysis. The sample contains about 350,000 distinct CDR3 sequences, roughly 13% of them found a single time. The top ten constitute 22% of the sample.

Sequences were obtained from PBMCs or a T cell subset sorted from them (not recorded which). This TCR derives from a man aged 18-30 years who had mild COVID-19 (a few samples of this study predate the infection). The sample titles of this study are shuffled in the database, so cell type and time point are left out; the donor was told from shared clones.

The CDR3 reads as follows: CASSLELDAYEQYF. The DNA sequence is given as TGTGCCAGCAGCTTGGAGTTGGACGCCTACGAGCAGTACTTC. Here the chain combines TRBV5-5 and TRBJ2-7; the D segment cannot be called with confidence. Looking up the germline V gene (reference sequence) yields CDR1 SGHKS and CDR2 YYEKEE. Measured from the cysteine to the phenylalanine, the CDR3 is 14 residues long. The entry retains the CDR3 DNA only, 42 bases that are in frame from base 1. The V and J ends are trimmed by 0 bases and 2 bases, leaving 9 bases between them.